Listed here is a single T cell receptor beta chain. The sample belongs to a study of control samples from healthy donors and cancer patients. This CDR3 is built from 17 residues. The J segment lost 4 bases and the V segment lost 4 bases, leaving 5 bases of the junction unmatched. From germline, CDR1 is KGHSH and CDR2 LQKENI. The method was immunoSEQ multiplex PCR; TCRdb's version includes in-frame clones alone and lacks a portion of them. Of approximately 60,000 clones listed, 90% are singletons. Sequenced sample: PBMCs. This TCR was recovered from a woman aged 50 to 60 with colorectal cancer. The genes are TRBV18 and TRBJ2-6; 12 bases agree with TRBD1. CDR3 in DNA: TGTGCCAGCTCACGCCCGGGACAGGGGGCCGGGGCCAACGTCCTGACTTTC. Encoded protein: CASSRPGQGAGANVLTF. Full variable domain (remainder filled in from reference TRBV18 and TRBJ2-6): NAGVMQNPRHLVRRRGQEARLRCSPMKGHSHVYWYRQLPEEGLKFMVYLQKENIIDESGMPKERFSAEFPKEGPSILRIQQVVRGDSAAYFCASSRPGQGAGANVLTFGAGSRLTVL.